The rows below give T cell receptor beta chains drawn from one sample of a study of blood T cell repertoires in COVID-19. Measured with immunoSEQ multiplex PCR; TCRdb has only the in-frame clones, and not every one. The data contain more than 65,000 clones, roughly 84% of them singletons. The source material was peripheral blood. Source of these receptors: a human donor in a cohort sampled during active COVID-19. Both conserved end residues are part of each CDR3. D genes are given only for firm matches. Clone size is given for some rows only: seen once, a few or many times, or a class if the clone is expanded.

cdr3_nt cdr3_aa d_call cdr3_length j_call v_call clone_size
TGTGCCAGCCTCGAGCGGGGGAGCTCCTACGAGCAGTACTTC CASLERGSSYEQYF TRBD2 14 TRBJ2-7 TRBV6-5 -
TGTGCCAGTAGTAGGAGCTTATACAATGAGCAGTTCTTC CASSRSLYNEQFF - 13 TRBJ2-1 TRBV19 -
TGTGCCAGCAGGTACATCTCAACTAATGAAAAACTGTTTTTT CASRYISTNEKLFF - 14 TRBJ1-4 TRBV6-5 few
TGTGCCAGCAGTCGACCACAGGGGGCAGCTTCACCCCTCCACTTT CASSRPQGAASPLHF TRBD1 15 TRBJ1-6 TRBV6-2/TRBV6-3 -
TGTGCCAGCAGCAAGCAACAGGGTATGAACACTGAAGCTTTCTTT CASSKQQGMNTEAFF - 15 TRBJ1-1 TRBV7-6 -
TGTGCCACGAAATCCTATGAGACAGGGCAAGAGACCCAGTACTTC CATKSYETGQETQYF TRBD1 15 TRBJ2-5 TRBV10-3 -
TGTGCCAGTAAGCTTGAGGGGGTGGACACTGAAGCTTTCTTT CASKLEGVDTEAFF - 14 TRBJ1-1 TRBV9 -
TGCGCCAGCAGCTACCGGACAGCTTCTGGGGCCAACGTCCTGACTTTC CASSYRTASGANVLTF - 16 TRBJ2-6 TRBV5-1 -
TGCGCCAGCAGCGCCGGTGGGGAGGTGGGCACTGAAGCTTTCTTT CASSAGGEVGTEAFF - 15 TRBJ1-1 TRBV5-1 -
TGCAGTGCTAGGGCCCAAAATGAGCAGTTCTTC CSARAQNEQFF - 11 TRBJ2-1 TRBV20-1 -
TGTGCCAGTAGTATTGGGACAGGGTCAGGTGAAGCTTTCTTT CASSIGTGSGEAFF TRBD1 14 TRBJ1-1 TRBV19 -
TGTGCCAGCAGTTCGACGGGAGGGAGAAACACTGAAGCTTTCTTT CASSSTGGRNTEAFF - 15 TRBJ1-1 TRBV5-5 -
TGTGCCAGTAGTACCCAACGGCGGGGGAACGACTATGGCTACACCTTC CASSTQRRGNDYGYTF - 16 TRBJ1-2 TRBV19 -
TGTGCCAGCAGCGTAGATGGGCAGGGTAATCAGCCCCAGCATTTT CASSVDGQGNQPQHF - 15 TRBJ1-5 TRBV9 -
TGTGCCAGCAGTGAAGCGCTTATTTTGAGGGCTGGGGGCTACACCTTC CASSEALILRAGGYTF - 16 TRBJ1-2 TRBV2 -
TGTGCCAGCAGCTTGGAGGGGGCGTACTATGGCTACACCTTC CASSLEGAYYGYTF TRBD1 14 TRBJ1-2 TRBV5-4 few
TGTGCCAGCAGCCAAAGGACAGAGTATGGCTACACCTTC CASSQRTEYGYTF - 13 TRBJ1-2 TRBV5-4 once
TGTGCCAGCAGCCAACGCGGGTGGGAGACCCAGTACTTC CASSQRGWETQYF - 13 TRBJ2-5 TRBV16 -
TGTGCCAGCAGCCGTAGAGGTAGCGGGACCCGCTACGAGCAGTACTTC CASSRRGSGTRYEQYF TRBD2 16 TRBJ2-7 TRBV3-1/TRBV3-2 once
TGCGCCAGCAGCTGGGGGACAGGGGGAGCTTACGAGCAGTACTTC CASSWGTGGAYEQYF TRBD1 15 TRBJ2-7 TRBV5-1 -
TGCGCCAGCAGTGGCCGGGGCTCCTACAATGAGCAGTTCTTC CASSGRGSYNEQFF - 14 TRBJ2-1 TRBV10-2 -
TGTGCCAGCAGCTTAGGGCTTGGAGGCCGAGGCACCGGGGAGCTGTTTTTT CASSLGLGGRGTGELFF - 17 TRBJ2-2 TRBV7-3 -
TGTGCCAGCAGCTTCTGGACAGGCGGCGAGCAGTACTTC CASSFWTGGEQYF TRBD1 13 TRBJ2-7 TRBV5-4 -
TGTGCCAGCAGCTCTCAGGAGGGGAACACTGAAGCTTTCTTT CASSSQEGNTEAFF - 14 TRBJ1-1 TRBV7-2 -
TGCGCCAGCAAACCCGTGGGCACTACAGGGTTCACTGAAGCTTTCTTT CASKPVGTTGFTEAFF - 16 TRBJ1-1 TRBV5-1 -
TGTGCCAGTAGTATGGGGCAGCCCACCGGGGAGCTGTTTTTT CASSMGQPTGELFF - 14 TRBJ2-2 TRBV19 few
TGTGCCAGCAGTCCCGACAGGCACTCCTACGAGCAGTACTTC CASSPDRHSYEQYF - 14 TRBJ2-7 TRBV2 -
TGCGCCAGCAGCCCCCGGGACAGGCAAGAGACCCAGTACTTC CASSPRDRQETQYF TRBD1 14 TRBJ2-5 TRBV4-1 -
TGTGCCAGCAGCTTGGGACGGGGACAGGGTTTCGACGAGCAGTACTTC CASSLGRGQGFDEQYF TRBD1 16 TRBJ2-7 TRBV11-3 -
TGTGCCAGCAGCTTAGTACTGGGGAGTCATGGCTACACCTTC CASSLVLGSHGYTF - 14 TRBJ1-2 TRBV7-9 -
TGCGCCAGCAGCTCCCGGACAGGGCAGAACACTGAAGCTTTCTTT CASSSRTGQNTEAFF TRBD1 15 TRBJ1-1 TRBV5-1 -
TGTGCCAGCAGCCTGACAGAGAACACTGAAGCTTTCTTT CASSLTENTEAFF - 13 TRBJ1-1 TRBV7-6 few
TGCGCCAGCAGCTCAGGGGACAGCCTCTATGGCTACACCTTC CASSSGDSLYGYTF TRBD1 14 TRBJ1-2 TRBV5-1 -
TGTGCCAGCAGACGGGAGGTGGAGACCCAGTACTTC CASRREVETQYF TRBD2 12 TRBJ2-5 TRBV2 -
TGTGCCAGCAGCTACCGACAGGGGGGCACAGATACGCAGTATTTT CASSYRQGGTDTQYF TRBD1 15 TRBJ2-3 TRBV7-9 -
TGTGCCACCCTACCCGCTAACTATGGCTACACCTTC CATLPANYGYTF - 12 TRBJ1-2 TRBV24-1 -
TGCGCCAGCAGCTTGACAGGGGGCGCCGTGGGCGAGCAGTACTTC CASSLTGGAVGEQYF TRBD1 15 TRBJ2-7 TRBV5-1 once
TGTGCTAGTGGTTTGGGTTTGGGCCCAGATACGCAGTATTTT CASGLGLGPDTQYF - 14 TRBJ2-3 TRBV12-5 -